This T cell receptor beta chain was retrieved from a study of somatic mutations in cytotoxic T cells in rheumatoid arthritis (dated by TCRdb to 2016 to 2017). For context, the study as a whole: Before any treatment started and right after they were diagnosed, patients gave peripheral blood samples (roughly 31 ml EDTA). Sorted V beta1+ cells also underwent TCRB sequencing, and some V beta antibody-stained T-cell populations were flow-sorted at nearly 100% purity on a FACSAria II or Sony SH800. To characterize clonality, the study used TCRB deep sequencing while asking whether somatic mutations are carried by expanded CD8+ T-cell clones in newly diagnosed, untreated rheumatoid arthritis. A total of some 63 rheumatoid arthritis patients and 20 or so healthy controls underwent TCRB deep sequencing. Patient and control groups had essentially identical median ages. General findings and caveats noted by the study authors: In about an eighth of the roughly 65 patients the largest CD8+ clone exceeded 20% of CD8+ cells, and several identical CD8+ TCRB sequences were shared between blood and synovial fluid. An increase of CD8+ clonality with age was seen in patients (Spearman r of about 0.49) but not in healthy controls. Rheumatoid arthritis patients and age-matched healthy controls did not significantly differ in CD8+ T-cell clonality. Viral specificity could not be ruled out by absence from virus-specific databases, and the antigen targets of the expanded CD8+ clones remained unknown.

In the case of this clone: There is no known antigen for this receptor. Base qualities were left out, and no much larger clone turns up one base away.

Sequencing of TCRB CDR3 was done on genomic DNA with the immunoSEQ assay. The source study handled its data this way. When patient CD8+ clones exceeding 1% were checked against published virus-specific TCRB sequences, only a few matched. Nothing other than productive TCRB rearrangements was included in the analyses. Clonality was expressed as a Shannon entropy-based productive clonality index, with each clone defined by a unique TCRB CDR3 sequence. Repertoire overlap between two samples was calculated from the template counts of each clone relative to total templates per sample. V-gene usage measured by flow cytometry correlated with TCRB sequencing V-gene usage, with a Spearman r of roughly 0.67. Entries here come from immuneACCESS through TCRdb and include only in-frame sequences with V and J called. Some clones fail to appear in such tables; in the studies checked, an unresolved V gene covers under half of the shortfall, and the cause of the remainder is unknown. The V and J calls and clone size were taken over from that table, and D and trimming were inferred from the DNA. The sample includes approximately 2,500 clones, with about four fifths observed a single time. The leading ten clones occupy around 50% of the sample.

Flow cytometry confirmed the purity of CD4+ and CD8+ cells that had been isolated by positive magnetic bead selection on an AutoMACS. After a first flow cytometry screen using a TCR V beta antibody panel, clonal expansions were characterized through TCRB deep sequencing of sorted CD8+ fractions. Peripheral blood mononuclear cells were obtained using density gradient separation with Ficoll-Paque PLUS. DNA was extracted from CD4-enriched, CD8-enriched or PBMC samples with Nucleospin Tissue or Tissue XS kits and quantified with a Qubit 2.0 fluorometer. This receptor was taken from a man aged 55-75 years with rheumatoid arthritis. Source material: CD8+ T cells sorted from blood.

CDR3 sequence: CASSAYRDRSAYEQYF. In nucleotide form, the sequence is TGTGCCAGCAGTGCCTACCGGGACAGGTCTGCCTACGAGCAGTACTTC. Recombination connected TRBV5-6 to TRBJ2-7; a stretch of 8 junction bases matches TRBD1. The germline V and J ends show losses of 5 bases and 2 bases respectively, and no gene match explains 12 bases of the junction. Counted from cysteine to phenylalanine, this CDR3 has 16 amino acids. Left in the record is the CDR3 DNA by itself, 48 bases read in frame from the first base. The germline V gene encodes CDR1 SGHDT and CDR2 YYEEEE.